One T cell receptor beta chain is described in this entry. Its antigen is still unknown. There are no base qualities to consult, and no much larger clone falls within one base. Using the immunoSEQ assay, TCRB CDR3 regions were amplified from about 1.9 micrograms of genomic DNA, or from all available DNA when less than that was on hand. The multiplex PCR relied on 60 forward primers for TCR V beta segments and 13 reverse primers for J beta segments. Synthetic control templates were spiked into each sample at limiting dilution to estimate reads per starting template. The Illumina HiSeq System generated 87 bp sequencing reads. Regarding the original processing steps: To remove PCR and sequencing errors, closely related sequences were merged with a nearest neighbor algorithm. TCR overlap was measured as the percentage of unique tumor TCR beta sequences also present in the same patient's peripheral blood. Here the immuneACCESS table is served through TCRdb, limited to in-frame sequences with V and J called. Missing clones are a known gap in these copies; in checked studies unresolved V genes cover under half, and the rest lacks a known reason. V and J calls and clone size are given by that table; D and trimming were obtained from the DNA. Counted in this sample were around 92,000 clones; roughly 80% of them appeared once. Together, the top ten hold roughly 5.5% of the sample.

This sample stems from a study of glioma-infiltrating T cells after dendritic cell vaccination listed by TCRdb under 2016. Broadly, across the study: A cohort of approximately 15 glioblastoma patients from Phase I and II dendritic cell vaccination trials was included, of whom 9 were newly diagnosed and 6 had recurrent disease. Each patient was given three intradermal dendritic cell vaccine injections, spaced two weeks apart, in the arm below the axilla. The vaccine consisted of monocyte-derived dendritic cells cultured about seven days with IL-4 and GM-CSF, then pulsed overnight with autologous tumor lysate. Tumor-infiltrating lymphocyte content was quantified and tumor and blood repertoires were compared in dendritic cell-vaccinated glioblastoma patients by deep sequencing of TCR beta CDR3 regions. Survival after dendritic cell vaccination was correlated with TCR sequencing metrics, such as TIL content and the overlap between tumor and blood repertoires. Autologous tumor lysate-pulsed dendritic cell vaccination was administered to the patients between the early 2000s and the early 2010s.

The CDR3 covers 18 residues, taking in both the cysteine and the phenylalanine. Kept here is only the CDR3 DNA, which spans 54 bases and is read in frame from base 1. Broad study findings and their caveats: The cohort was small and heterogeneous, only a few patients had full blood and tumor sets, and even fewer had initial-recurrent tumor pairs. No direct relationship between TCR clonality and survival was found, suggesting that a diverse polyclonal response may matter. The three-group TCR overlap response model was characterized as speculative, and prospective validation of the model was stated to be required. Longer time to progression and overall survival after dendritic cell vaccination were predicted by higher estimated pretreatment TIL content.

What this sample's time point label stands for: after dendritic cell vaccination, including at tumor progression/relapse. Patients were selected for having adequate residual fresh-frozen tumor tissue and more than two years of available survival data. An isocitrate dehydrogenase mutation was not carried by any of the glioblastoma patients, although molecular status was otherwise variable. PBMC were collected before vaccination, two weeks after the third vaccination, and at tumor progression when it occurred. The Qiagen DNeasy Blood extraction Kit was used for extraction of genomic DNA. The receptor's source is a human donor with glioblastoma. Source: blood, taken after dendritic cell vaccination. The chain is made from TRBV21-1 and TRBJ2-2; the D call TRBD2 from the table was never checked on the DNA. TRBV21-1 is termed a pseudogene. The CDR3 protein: CASSKGPGLAGNTGELFF. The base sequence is TGTGCCAGCAGCAAAGGTCCGGGACTAGCGGGGAACACCGGGGAGCTGTTTTTT.